The present T cell receptor beta chain was sequenced within a study of T cell responses to AZD1222 COVID-19 vaccine. Study-level points and caveats: There were mostly white British donors and more females than males, and clonal diversity was possibly underestimated.

As concerns this clone: The antigen remains unidentified. At one boundary the junction diverges from the germline segment, which might be a read error.

TCRdb keeps only in-frame clones here, not all; method: immunoSEQ multiplex PCR. This table holds about 140,000 clones, around 93% found once. CDR3 size: 11 residues. The germline V gene has CDR1 SEHNR and CDR2 FQNEAQ (reference sequence). This chain joins TRBV7-9 and TRBJ1-2, with D perhaps matching TRBD1 (5 bases). The clonotype was recovered from an adult who received the AZD1222 COVID-19 vaccine. The sample here was peripheral blood, taken 28 days after the second AZD1222 dose. CDR3: CASSLFPDTLF. CDR3 DNA sequence: TGTGCCAGCAGCTTATTCCCGGACACTCTCTTC.